The 23 T cell receptor beta chains in this list originate from one sample, sequenced in a study of T-cell memory formation after mild COVID-19. Each CDR3 protein is one row after TCRdb ran MiXCR on the 5' RACE reads. The sample has 470,000 or so distinct CDR3 sequences, about 20% seen once. The specimen sequenced was PBMCs or a T cell subset sorted from them (not recorded which). The receptors come from an adult woman who had mild COVID-19 (a few samples of this study predate the infection). Cell type and time point are not known.

The chain recombines TRBV7-8 with TRBJ2-3; tentative D call: TRBD2 (6 bases). Between the trimmed V and J ends, which lost 5 bases and 1 base, there was a span of 19 bases. CDR3 length equals 17 residues. Looked up from germline, CDR1 is SGHVS and CDR2 is FQNEAQ. The CDR3 protein is CASSLSGSGWGTDTQYF. The CDR3 DNA reads as TGTGCCAGCAGCCTATCCGGTAGCGGATGGGGCACAGATACGCAGTATTTT.

Here the CDR3 DNA reads TGTGCCAGCAGCGGGGAGTACACTGAAGCTTTCTTT. It codes for CASSGEYTEAFF. The chain employs TRBV7-9 and TRBJ1-1; the D is unclear. In germline, CDR1 is SEHNR, CDR2 FQNEAQ (reference sequence). V was clipped by 5 bases and J by 3 bases, with 7 bases between them. The CDR3 runs 12 residues.

This clonotype was counted once. This sequence joins TRBV5-4 and TRBJ2-5; D gene ambiguous. With 2 bases removed from V and 3 bases from J, the gap between germline ends came to 8 bases. CDR1 is SGHNT and CDR2 is YYREEE in the germline V gene (reference sequence). This CDR3 is built from 13 residues. Here the CDR3 DNA reads TGTGCCAGCAGCTTCTGGGCGGAAGAGACCCAGTACTTC. This gives the protein CASSFWAEETQYF. The variable domain in full, with the rest retrieved from reference TRBV5-4 and TRBJ2-5, is ETGVTQSPTHLIKTRGQQVTLRCSSQSGHNTVSWYQQALGQGPQFIFQYYREEENGRGNFPPRFSGLQFPNYSSELNVNALELDDSALYLCASSFWAEETQYFGPGTRLLVL.

This chain joins TRBV14 and TRBJ1-1, with TRBD1 matching over 7 bases. Germline CDR1 SGHDN, CDR2 FVKESK. The V and J ends lost 4 bases and 3 bases, in that order; junction bases with no gene match: 11. The CDR3 loop spans 16 amino acids. CDR3 bases: TGTGCCAGCAGCCCTATGAGAATCAGGGGGGACACTGAAGCTTTCTTT. It is translated as CASSPMRIRGDTEAFF.

The chain combines TRBV7-6 with TRBJ2-1, with 12 bases lining up with TRBD2. CDR3 size: 15 residues. The trim removed 3 bases at V and 10 bases at J, leaving 7 bases unmatched. Looked up from germline, CDR1 is SGHVS and CDR2 is FNYEAQ. Here the CDR3 DNA reads TGTGCCAGCAGCTTGGGCCTAGCGGGAGGGCTGGAGCAGTTCTTC. Its translation: CASSLGLAGGLEQFF.

This rearrangement joins TRBV19 to TRBJ2-7, with D tentatively TRBD1 or TRBD2 (5 bases each). CDR1 is LNHDA and CDR2 is SQIVND in the germline V gene (reference sequence). The V gene lost 3 bases and the J gene lost 2 bases, with 11 bases spanning the gap. The CDR3 is 14 residues long. The DNA of the CDR3 is TGTGCCAGTAGTATGGGGCCCGGGGCCTACGAGCAGTACTTC. This encodes CASSMGPGAYEQYF.

This clonotype showed up just a few times. The CDR3 nucleotides read TGCAGTGCCTTCCCGGGCCGCTCTAGCGGGACCACAGATACGCAGTATTTT. The encoded protein is CSAFPGRSSGTTDTQYF. The V and J genes are TRBV20-1 and TRBJ2-3; 9 bases are a match to TRBD2. Germline V lookup: CDR1 DFQATT, CDR2 SNEGSKA (reference sequence). V shed 6 bases and J 2 bases; nucleotides not matched to a gene: 15. CDR3 length: 17 residues.

This clonotype occurred a few times. The genes are TRBV4-3 and TRBJ2-7; D gene uncertain. The length of the CDR3 is 13 residues. With 0 bases removed from V and 6 bases from J, the gap between germline ends came to 9 bases. Germline V gene data show CDR1 as LGHNA and CDR2 as YSLEER. CDR3 DNA: TGCGCCAGCAGCCAAGATAAAGTGACCGAGCAGTACTTC. Its protein is CASSQDKVTEQYF.

This clonotype was recorded many times. The genes are TRBV12-3 or TRBV12-4 and TRBJ1-5; the match to TRBD1 covers 8 bases. This CDR3 spans 15 amino acids. Trimming removed 6 bases from V and 5 bases from J; junction bases left unmatched: 9. CDR3: CASSLPGGLYQPQHF. As DNA, the CDR3 is TGTGCCAGCAGCCTACCAGGGGGCTTATATCAGCCCCAGCATTTT.

This clonotype was counted a few times. The chain carries TRBV11-3 and TRBJ2-2; 9 positions agree with TRBD1. Losses at the gene ends were 5 bases for V and 7 bases for J; bases not matched to a gene: 8. Looked up from germline, CDR1 is SGHNT and CDR2 is YENEEA. The CDR3 has 15 residues. DNA of the CDR3: TGTGCCAGCAGCCCTGGGGACAGGGCCGGCGGGGAGCTGTTTTTT. Protein sequence: CASSPGDRAGGELFF. Full variable domain (rest looked up from reference TRBV11-3 and TRBJ2-2): EAGVVQSPRYKIIEKKQPVAFWCNPISGHNTLYWYLQNLGQGPELLIRYENEEAVDDSQLPKDRFSAERLKGVDSTLKIQPAELGDSAVYLCASSPGDRAGGELFFGEGSRLTVL.

The rearrangement links TRBV5-1 to TRBJ1-2; the D is unclear. The CDR3 spans 15 residues. Between the trimmed V and J ends, which lost 0 bases and 2 bases, there was a span of 11 bases. CDR1 and CDR2 (germline): SGHRS, YFSETQ. CDR3 sequence: CASSLAVGPNYGYTF. The CDR3 bases are TGCGCCAGCAGCTTGGCAGTCGGGCCCAACTATGGCTACACCTTC. The full variable domain, with the rest looked up from reference TRBV5-1 and TRBJ1-2, is KAGVTQTPRYLIKTRGQQVTLSCSPISGHRSVSWYQQTPGQGLQFLFEYFSETQRNKGNFPGRFSGRQFSNSRSEMNVSTLELGDSALYLCASSLAVGPNYGYTFGSGTRLTVV.

The rearrangement links TRBV19 to TRBJ2-3; D possibly corresponds to TRBD1 (5 bases). Germline CDR1 LNHDA, CDR2 SQIVND (reference sequence). V dropped 6 bases and J dropped 0 bases, with 13 bases sitting between them. This CDR3 spans 15 amino acids. The CDR3 region is CASRRQSSSTDTQYF. CDR3 DNA: TGTGCCAGTAGACGACAGTCTTCTAGCACAGATACGCAGTATTTT. Full variable domain (rest looked up from reference TRBV19 and TRBJ2-3): DGGITQSPKYLFRKEGQNVTLSCEQNLNHDAMYWYRQDPGQGLRLIYYSQIVNDFQKGDIAEGYSVSREKKESFPLTVTSAQKNPTAFYLCASRRQSSSTDTQYFGPGTRLTVL.

The J gene is TRBJ2-5, the V gene TRBV4-3; D remains unclear. There are 15 residues in the CDR3. Trimming pared 0 bases from V and 1 base from J, leaving 9 bases between. The V gene's germline CDR1 is LGHNA and CDR2 YSLEER. CDR3 protein: CASSQESVGQETQYF. CDR3 coding DNA: TGCGCCAGCAGCCAAGAGTCGGTGGGCCAAGAGACCCAGTACTTC.

This clonotype was picked up many times. This chain links TRBV7-2 with TRBJ2-5; 7 bases are a match to TRBD1. V shed 5 bases, J shed 5 bases, and the junction held 8 bases outside the gene matches. The germline CDR1 and CDR2 sequences are SGHTA and FQGNSA. CDR3 length: 14 amino acids. The CDR3 coding sequence is TGTGCCAGCAGCACTCAGACAGGGACGGAGACCCAGTACTTC. Amino acid sequence: CASSTQTGTETQYF.

The genes are TRBV11-2 and TRBJ2-7; maybe TRBD2 (5 bases). This CDR3 contains 13 residues. Germline values: CDR1 SGHAT, CDR2 FQNNGV. As DNA, the CDR3 is TGTGCCAGCAGCACCTCGGGGAGCCCCGTCTTGGTAGTC. Its protein is CASSTSGSPVLVV.

This clonotype was detected a few times. This rearrangement joins TRBV2 to TRBJ2-5; TRBD1 aligns across 7 bases. J gave up 1 base and V 5 bases, and 19 bases lay outside the gene matches. The CDR3 totals 19 residues. The germline gives CDR1 SNHLY, CDR2 FYNNEI. The CDR3 protein is CASSPYRGGSGKFQETQYF. The CDR3 coding sequence is TGTGCCAGCAGTCCCTACAGGGGTGGGTCCGGAAAGTTCCAAGAGACCCAGTACTTC.

Of note for this clonotype: A junction boundary mismatches the germline segment, possibly from a read error. The rearrangement joins TRBV7-7 to TRBJ2-7; D not resolved. This CDR3 region has 17 residues. Germline V gene lookup returns CDR1 SSHAT and CDR2 FNYEAQ (reference sequence). The CDR3 loop reads CASSRITRPRYSYEQYF. The CDR3 DNA follows: TGTGCTAGCAGCCGGATTACACGCCCTAGATACAGCTACGAGCAGTACTTC.

This clonotype was seen repeatedly, ten times or more. The chain joins TRBV9 to TRBJ2-2; 11 positions agree with TRBD2. The CDR3 covers 16 residues. J lost 4 bases, V lost 4 bases, and 6 bases had no gene match. Germline V CDR1 and CDR2: SGDLS, YYNGEE. CDR3 sequence (DNA): TGTGCCAGCAGCCCGACTGGACTAGCGGGCACCGGGGAGCTGTTTTTT. Protein product: CASSPTGLAGTGELFF.

The genes are TRBV5-1 and TRBJ1-2; D is undetermined. Germline V gene sequence: CDR1 SGHRS, CDR2 YFSETQ. This CDR3 spans 16 amino acids. V lost 0 bases and J 0 bases, leaving 12 bases between the germline ends. CDR3 sequence: CASSLGHPRANYGYTF. The CDR3 DNA follows: TGCGCCAGCAGCTTGGGACACCCCAGAGCTAACTATGGCTACACCTTC.

The chain couples TRBV5-1 to TRBJ1-1; D remains ambiguous. Trimming left V 4 bases short and J 8 bases short, with 15 bases between. The CDR3 is made up of 13 amino acids. The germline V gene has CDR1 SGHRS and CDR2 YFSETQ. The CDR3 here is CASSAYDSGEAFF. The DNA for the CDR3 is TGCGCCAGCAGCGCATATGACTCCGGAGAAGCTTTCTTT. The variable domain in full, with the rest retrieved from reference TRBV5-1 and TRBJ1-1, is KAGVTQTPRYLIKTRGQQVTLSCSPISGHRSVSWYQQTPGQGLQFLFEYFSETQRNKGNFPGRFSGRQFSNSRSEMNVSTLELGDSALYLCASSAYDSGEAFFGQGTRLTVV.

In DNA form, the CDR3 reads TGCGCCAGCAGCCAAGATAGGTCCGGGCAGCCCCAGCATTTT. It codes for CASSQDRSGQPQHF. The V gene is TRBV4-1, the J gene TRBJ1-5, with D uncertain. The ends were cut back, 0 bases at V and 7 bases at J, with 10 bases in the middle. Germline assignment: CDR1 MGHRA and CDR2 YSYEKL. CDR3 length: 14 amino acids.

V usage is TRBV5-1 and J usage is TRBJ1-1; tentatively, D is TRBD1 (6 bases). The CDR3 extends over 15 amino acids. Germline CDR1 and CDR2: SGHRS and YFSETQ. V lost 2 bases to trimming and J lost 0 bases, with 11 bases between them. Written as DNA, the CDR3 is TGCGCCAGCAGCTTCGGACAGAGTTTGAACACTGAAGCTTTCTTT. This translates into CASSFGQSLNTEAFF.

This clonotype was counted many times. This CDR3 is CASRSLTDTQYF. CDR3 sequence (DNA): TGTGCCAGCAGGTCGCTTACAGATACGCAGTATTTT. The rearrangement links TRBV2 to TRBJ2-3; D uncertain. CDR3 length equals 12 residues. Germline lookup yields CDR1 SNHLY and CDR2 FYNNEI. V lost 6 bases to trimming and J lost 3 bases, with 7 bases between them.